The 9 T cell receptor beta chains presented below share a single source sample, sequenced in a study of blood T cell repertoires in COVID-19. TCRdb's table, derived via immunoSEQ multiplex PCR, lists solely in-frame clones and lacks some. Among around 300,000 clones, around 85% were seen once, and the ten largest hold around 4%. Sequencing input: peripheral blood. The receptors stem from a woman between 45 and 60 years old with active or convalescent COVID-19.

The chain recombines TRBV6-2 or TRBV6-3 with TRBJ2-1; 8 bases match TRBD1. Germline V lookup: CDR1 MNHEY, CDR2 SVGEGT. This CDR3 spans 15 amino acids. After removal of 6 bases from V and 10 bases from J, the junction contained 14 bases not matched to a gene. CDR3 sequence reads: CASSYRGTGSIEQFF. CDR3 DNA: TGTGCCAGCAGCTATCGGGGGACAGGATCAATAGAGCAGTTCTTC.

This rearrangement joins TRBV2 to TRBJ1-2, with TRBD1 as a possible D gene (5 bases). V dropped 3 bases and J dropped 13 bases, with 18 bases sitting between them. The germline gives CDR1 SNHLY, CDR2 FYNNEI. The CDR3 sequence is 13 residues long. CDR3 loop: CASSDSRQGQGTF. In nucleotides, the CDR3 is TGTGCCAGCAGTGATTCGCGGCAAGGGCAGGGCACCTTC.

In this sample, this clone turned up a few times. CDR3 DNA sequence: TGTGCCAGCAGCCAATCCTTTACAGATACGCAGTATTTT. Its protein is CASSQSFTDTQYF. The chain is built from TRBV3-1 (or the pseudogene TRBV3-2) and TRBJ2-3; no reliable D call. Trimming removed 2 bases at V and 3 bases at J, with 6 bases between. Germline lookup yields CDR1 LGHDT and CDR2 YNNKEL (reference sequence). There are 13 residues in the CDR3.

The chain combines TRBV7-9 with TRBJ2-1; 7 nucleotides line up with TRBD2. CDR3 size: 17 residues. CDR1 is SEHNR, CDR2 FQNEAQ, per germline (reference sequence). Trimming cost V 1 base and J 7 bases; bases outside gene matches: 13. In DNA, the CDR3 is TGTGCCAGCAGCTTAGATGGGAAGGGCTGGGGAGGGAATGAGCAGTTCTTC. Translated, it gives CASSLDGKGWGGNEQFF.

J is TRBJ2-2 and V is TRBV5-1, with no clear D. The V and J ends lost 1 base and 2 bases respectively, with 9 bases between them. This CDR3 spans 15 amino acids. Germline assignment: CDR1 SGHRS and CDR2 YFSETQ. Written as DNA, the CDR3 is TGCGCCAGCAGCTTGCGCCAGGCAAACACCGGGGAGCTGTTTTTT. It encodes CASSLRQANTGELFF.

The V and J genes are TRBV9 and TRBJ1-2; D uncertain. The CDR3 length is 18 residues. Germline assignment: CDR1 SGDLS and CDR2 YYNGEE. The V gene lost 0 bases and the J gene lost 0 bases, with 18 bases spanning the gap. CDR3 coding DNA: TGTGCCAGCAGCGTAGGTATTACTCGGAGTTTTGCTAACTATGGCTACACCTTC. Translating it yields CASSVGITRSFANYGYTF. Full variable domain (rest looked up from reference TRBV9 and TRBJ1-2): DSGVTQTPKHLITATGQRVTLRCSPRSGDLSVYWYQQSLDQGLQFLIQYYNGEERAKGNILERFSAQQFPDLHSELNLSSLELGDSALYFCASSVGITRSFANYGYTFGSGTRLTVV.

CDR3 DNA: TGTGCCAGCAGTTTATGGGAAAAGAGGGAAAAACTGTTTTTT. Residues: CASSLWEKREKLFF. This rearrangement joins TRBV28 to TRBJ1-4; D gene uncertain. Deletions cut 0 bases from V and 8 bases from J, with 10 bases between. Per germline, CDR1 MDHEN and CDR2 SYDVKM. This CDR3 comprises 14 residues.

The chain has TRBV5-6 and TRBJ2-3; 9 bases are shared with TRBD2. J gave up 4 bases and V 2 bases, and 11 bases lay outside the gene matches. The CDR3 is 17 residues long. The germline V gene has CDR1 SGHDT and CDR2 YYEEEE. The CDR3 region is CASSFNRMREGADTQYF. CDR3 nucleotides: TGTGCCAGCAGCTTCAACAGGATGCGGGAGGGCGCAGATACGCAGTATTTT.

This clone was recorded many times. This chain joins TRBV7-2 and TRBJ2-1; TRBD2 aligns across 7 bases. Germline CDR1 and CDR2: SGHTA and FQGNSA. The CDR3 contains 13 residues. The J segment lost 7 bases and the V segment lost 6 bases, leaving 6 bases of the junction unmatched. The CDR3 protein is CASRPGGGNEQFF. The CDR3 region has the DNA TGTGCCAGCAGGCCGGGAGGAGGAAATGAGCAGTTCTTC.